The sequence of this TCR beta chain was determined in a study of response to subunit inactivated influenza vaccine. Germline lookup yields CDR1 LGHNA and CDR2 YSLEER. Trimming cost V 0 bases and J 8 bases, with 5 bases left between them. The CDR3 sequence is 11 residues long. TCRdb ran MiXCR on the RT-PCR reads and lists one entry per CDR3 protein. Found here are about 480,000 distinct CDR3 sequences, 25% of them singletons; the top ten hold around 1.8%. This clonotype has only a few counts. The clonotype originates from a man between 45 and 60 years old who received an inactivated influenza vaccine. Sequences were derived from CD4+ T cells sorted from PBMCs, sampled approximately 5 days after vaccination. The chain has TRBV4-3 and TRBJ2-7; D call uncertain. The CDR3 bases are TGCGCCAGCAGCCAAGAGGGCAAGCAGTACTTC. Protein: CASSQEGKQYF.